This T cell receptor (beta chain) was sequenced during a study of T cells in Graves' hyperthyroidism and ophthalmopathy. Overall study results and limits: Ophthalmopathy stood apart from stable hyperthyroidism in a 13 V-J model. Among clonotypes expanded in thyroid above 0.001, most were also found in blood.

Researchers amplified the TCR beta CDR3 regions from RNA transcripts. Carried out on the TCR CDR3, a first-round RT-PCR used the HTBI primer set. TCRdb reprocessed the multiplex PCR reads with MiXCR, giving one entry per CDR3 protein. Of around 660,000 distinct CDR3 sequences listed, just under 45% are singletons. The germline CDR1 and CDR2 sequences are SEHNR and FQNEAQ (reference sequence). This CDR3 region has 14 residues. After removal of 3 bases from V and 8 bases from J, the junction contained 8 bases not matched to a gene. Reasons for excluding patients were uncontrolled infection, other autoimmune disease, pregnancy or lactation. This clonotype was counted between two and nine times. Its target is unknown.

V usage is TRBV7-9 and J usage is TRBJ1-2; 8 bases fit TRBD1. The TCR sequence derives from an adult man with Graves' disease, either hyperthyroidism or ophthalmopathy (not recorded which). Material for sequencing was peripheral blood or thyroid tissue (not recorded which). CDR3 residues: CASSLQQGVWGYTF. The CDR3 DNA reads as TGTGCCAGCAGCTTGCAACAGGGGGTATGGGGCTACACCTTC.